This TCR beta chain was recorded in a study of blood T cell repertoires in COVID-19. This clone was recorded only once. Measured with immunoSEQ multiplex PCR; TCRdb has only the in-frame clones, and not every one. The sample holds roughly 200,000 clones, around four fifths seen once. The J segment lost 1 base and the V segment lost 4 bases, leaving 2 bases of the junction unmatched. Germline CDR1 reads KGHSH; CDR2 reads LQKENI. The CDR3 has 14 amino acids. This clonotype originated in a woman of 80 years or more with COVID-19, enrolled during active disease. The sample was peripheral blood. The chain is built from TRBV18 and TRBJ2-3, with 7 nucleotides matching TRBD2. The chain's CDR3 is CASSLRGGTDTQYF. The CDR3 DNA reads TGTGCCAGCTCACTCCGGGGGGGCACAGATACGCAGTATTTT. The entire variable domain, with the rest obtained from reference TRBV18 and TRBJ2-3, is as follows: NAGVMQNPRHLVRRRGQEARLRCSPMKGHSHVYWYRQLPEEGLKFMVYLQKENIIDESGMPKERFSAEFPKEGPSILRIQQVVRGDSAAYFCASSLRGGTDTQYFGPGTRLTVL.